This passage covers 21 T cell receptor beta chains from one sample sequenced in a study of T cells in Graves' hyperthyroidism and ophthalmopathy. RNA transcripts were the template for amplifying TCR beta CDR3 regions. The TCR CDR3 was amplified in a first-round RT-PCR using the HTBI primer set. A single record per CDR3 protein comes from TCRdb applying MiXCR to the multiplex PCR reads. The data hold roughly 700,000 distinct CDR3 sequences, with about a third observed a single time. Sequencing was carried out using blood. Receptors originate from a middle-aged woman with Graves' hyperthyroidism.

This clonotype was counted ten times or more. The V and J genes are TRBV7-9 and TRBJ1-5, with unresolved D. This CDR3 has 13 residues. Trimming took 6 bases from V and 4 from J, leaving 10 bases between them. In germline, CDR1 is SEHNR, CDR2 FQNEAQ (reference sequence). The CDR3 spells CASSSFLNQPQHF. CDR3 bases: TGTGCCAGCAGTTCATTCCTGAATCAGCCCCAGCATTTT. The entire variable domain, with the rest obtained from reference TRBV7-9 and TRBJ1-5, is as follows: DTGVSQNPRHKITKRGQNVTFRCDPISEHNRLYWYRQTLGQGPEFLTYFQNEAQLEKSRLLSDRFSAERPKGSFSTLEIQRTEQGDSAMYLCASSSFLNQPQHFGDGTRLSIL.

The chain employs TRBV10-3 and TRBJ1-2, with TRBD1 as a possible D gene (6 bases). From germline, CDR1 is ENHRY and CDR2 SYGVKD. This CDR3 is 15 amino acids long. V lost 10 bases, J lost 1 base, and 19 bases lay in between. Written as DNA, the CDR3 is TGTGCCAGCAGCCCCGGGACACAATTTAACTATGGCTACACCTTC. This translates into CASSPGTQFNYGYTF.

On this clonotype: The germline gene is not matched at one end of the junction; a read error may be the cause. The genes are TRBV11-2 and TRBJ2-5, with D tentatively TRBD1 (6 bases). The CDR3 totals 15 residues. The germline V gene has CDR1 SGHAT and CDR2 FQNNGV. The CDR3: CARSFLLWAGESQYF. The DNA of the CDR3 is TGTGCCCGCAGCTTTCTTTTGTGGGCAGGGGAGTCCCAGTACTTC.

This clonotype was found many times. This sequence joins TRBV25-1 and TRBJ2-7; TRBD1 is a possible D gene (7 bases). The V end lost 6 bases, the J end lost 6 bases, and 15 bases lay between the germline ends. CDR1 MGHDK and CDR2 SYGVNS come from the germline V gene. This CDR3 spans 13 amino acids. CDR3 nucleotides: TGTGCCAGCAGGACGACCAGGGGGGTCGAGCAGTACTTC. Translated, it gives CASRTTRGVEQYF.

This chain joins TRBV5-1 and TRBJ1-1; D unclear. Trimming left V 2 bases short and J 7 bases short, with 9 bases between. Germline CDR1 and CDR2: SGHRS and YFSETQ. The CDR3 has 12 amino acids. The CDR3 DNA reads TGCGCCAGCAGCTTTGGGATTGGTGAAGCTTTCTTT. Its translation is CASSFGIGEAFF.

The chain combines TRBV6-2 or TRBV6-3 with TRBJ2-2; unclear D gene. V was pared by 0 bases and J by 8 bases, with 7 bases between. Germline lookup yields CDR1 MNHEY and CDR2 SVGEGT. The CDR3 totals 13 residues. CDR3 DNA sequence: TGTGCCAGCAGTTACTCGAACCCAGGGGAGCTGTTTTTT. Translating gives CASSYSNPGELFF.

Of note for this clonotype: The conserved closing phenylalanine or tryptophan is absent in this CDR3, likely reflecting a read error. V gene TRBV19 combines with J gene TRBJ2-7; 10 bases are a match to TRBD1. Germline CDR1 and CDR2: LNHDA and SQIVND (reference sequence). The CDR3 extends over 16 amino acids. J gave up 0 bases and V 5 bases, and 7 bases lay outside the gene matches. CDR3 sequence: CASSARQGASSYEQYL. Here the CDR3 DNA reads TGTGCCAGTAGTGCCCGACAGGGGGCGAGCTCCTACGAGCAGTACCTC.

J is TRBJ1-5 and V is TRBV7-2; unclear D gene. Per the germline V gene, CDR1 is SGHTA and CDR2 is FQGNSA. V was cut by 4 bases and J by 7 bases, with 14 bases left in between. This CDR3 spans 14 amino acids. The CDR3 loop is CASSSQYAGQPQHF. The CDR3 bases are TGTGCCAGCAGCTCCCAATACGCGGGACAGCCCCAGCATTTT.

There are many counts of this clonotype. CDR3 nucleotide sequence: TGTGCCAGCAGCGTAGAGGACAGCTATAATTCACCCCTCCACTTT. It translates to CASSVEDSYNSPLHF. The chain employs TRBV9 and TRBJ1-6; tentatively, D is TRBD1 (6 bases). CDR1 and CDR2 from the germline V gene are SGDLS and YYNGEE. The CDR3 has 15 residues. The V end was cut by 0 bases, the J end by 3 bases, with 7 bases between. The full variable domain, with the rest looked up from reference TRBV9 and TRBJ1-6, is DSGVTQTPKHLITATGQRVTLRCSPRSGDLSVYWYQQSLDQGLQFLIQYYNGEERAKGNILERFSAQQFPDLHSELNLSSLELGDSALYFCASSVEDSYNSPLHFGNGTRLTVT.

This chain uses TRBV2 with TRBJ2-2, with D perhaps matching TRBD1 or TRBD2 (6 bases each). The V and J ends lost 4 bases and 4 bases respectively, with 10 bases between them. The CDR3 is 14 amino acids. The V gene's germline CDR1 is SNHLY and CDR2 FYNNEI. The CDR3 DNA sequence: TGTGCCAGCAGTGTCCGGGGGCGCACCGGGGAGCTGTTTTTT. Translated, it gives CASSVRGRTGELFF.

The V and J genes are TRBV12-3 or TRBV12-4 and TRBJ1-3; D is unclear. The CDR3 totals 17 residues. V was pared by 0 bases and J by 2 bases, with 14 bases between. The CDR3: CASSLAFGGPAGNTIYF. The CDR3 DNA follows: TGTGCCAGCAGTTTAGCCTTTGGTGGTCCCGCTGGAAACACCATATATTTT.

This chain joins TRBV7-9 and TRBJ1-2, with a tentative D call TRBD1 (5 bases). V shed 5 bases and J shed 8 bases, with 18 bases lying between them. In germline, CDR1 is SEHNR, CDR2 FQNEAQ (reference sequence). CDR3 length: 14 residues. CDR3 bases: TGTGCCAGCAGCCCCGTTGGAGGGGCCGGGGGCTACACCTTC. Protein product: CASSPVGGAGGYTF. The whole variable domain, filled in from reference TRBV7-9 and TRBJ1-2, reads DTGVSQNPRHKITKRGQNVTFRCDPISEHNRLYWYRQTLGQGPEFLTYFQNEAQLEKSRLLSDRFSAERPKGSFSTLEIQRTEQGDSAMYLCASSPVGGAGGYTFGSGTRLTVV.

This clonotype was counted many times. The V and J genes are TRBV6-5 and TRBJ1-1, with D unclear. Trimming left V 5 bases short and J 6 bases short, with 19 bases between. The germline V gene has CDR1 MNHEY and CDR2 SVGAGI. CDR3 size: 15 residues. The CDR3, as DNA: TGTGCCAGCAGTGAGAACCTCGACCTTCATCCTGAAGCTTTCTTT. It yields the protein CASSENLDLHPEAFF.

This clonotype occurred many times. The CDR3 DNA reads as TGTGCCAGCAGTTACTCGGGTAGCTTCTACGAGCAGTACTTC. Residues: CASSYSGSFYEQYF. The V call is TRBV6-5, the J call TRBJ2-7; D is undetermined. The CDR3 extends over 14 amino acids. Trimming stripped 0 bases from V and 3 bases from J, with 9 bases between. CDR1 and CDR2 (germline): MNHEY, SVGAGI.

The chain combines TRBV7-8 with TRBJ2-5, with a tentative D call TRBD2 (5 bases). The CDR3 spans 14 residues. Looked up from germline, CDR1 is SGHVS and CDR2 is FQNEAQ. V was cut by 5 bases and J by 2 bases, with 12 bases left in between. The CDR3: CASSPGLRQETQYF. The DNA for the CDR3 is TGTGCCAGCAGCCCCGGACTGCGACAAGAGACCCAGTACTTC.

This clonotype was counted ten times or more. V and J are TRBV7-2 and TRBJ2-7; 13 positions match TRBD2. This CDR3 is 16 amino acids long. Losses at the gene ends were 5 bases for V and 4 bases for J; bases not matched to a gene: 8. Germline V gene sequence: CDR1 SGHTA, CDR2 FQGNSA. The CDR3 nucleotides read TGTGCCAGCAGCCCTACACTAGCGGGAGGGCCGTACGAGCAGTACTTC. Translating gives CASSPTLAGGPYEQYF.

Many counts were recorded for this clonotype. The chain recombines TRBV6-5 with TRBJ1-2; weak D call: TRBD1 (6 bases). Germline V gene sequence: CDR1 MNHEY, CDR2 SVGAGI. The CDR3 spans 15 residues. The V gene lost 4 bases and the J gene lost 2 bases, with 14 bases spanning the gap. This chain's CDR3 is CASSSSGQINYGYTF. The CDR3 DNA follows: TGTGCCAGCAGTTCTTCAGGACAGATAAACTATGGCTACACCTTC.

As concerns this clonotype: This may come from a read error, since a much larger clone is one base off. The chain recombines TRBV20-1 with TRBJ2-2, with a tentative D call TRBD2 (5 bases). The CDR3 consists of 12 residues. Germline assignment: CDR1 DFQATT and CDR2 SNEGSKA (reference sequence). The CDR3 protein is CSADASNGELLF. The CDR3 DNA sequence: TGCAGTGCTGATGCTAGTAACGGGGAGCTGTTGTTT.

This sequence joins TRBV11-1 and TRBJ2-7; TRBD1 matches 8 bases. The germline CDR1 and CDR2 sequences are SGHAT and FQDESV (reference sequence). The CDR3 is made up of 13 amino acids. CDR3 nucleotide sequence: TGTGCTAGAATGTGGACAGGGAGAAACGAGCAGTACTTC. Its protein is CARMWTGRNEQYF.

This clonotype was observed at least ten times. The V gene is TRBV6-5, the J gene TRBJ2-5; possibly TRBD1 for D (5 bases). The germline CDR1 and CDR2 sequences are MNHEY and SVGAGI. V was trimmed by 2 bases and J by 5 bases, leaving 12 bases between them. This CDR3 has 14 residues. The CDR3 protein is CASSYGQGVETQYF. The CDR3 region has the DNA TGTGCCAGCAGTTACGGGCAGGGTGTCGAGACCCAGTACTTC.

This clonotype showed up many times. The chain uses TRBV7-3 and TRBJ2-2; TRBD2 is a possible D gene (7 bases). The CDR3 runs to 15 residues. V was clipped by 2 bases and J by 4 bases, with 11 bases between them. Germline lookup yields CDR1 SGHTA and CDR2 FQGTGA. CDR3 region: CASSLRGAVTGELFF. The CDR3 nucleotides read TGTGCCAGCAGCTTACGGGGGGCGGTCACCGGGGAGCTGTTTTTT.